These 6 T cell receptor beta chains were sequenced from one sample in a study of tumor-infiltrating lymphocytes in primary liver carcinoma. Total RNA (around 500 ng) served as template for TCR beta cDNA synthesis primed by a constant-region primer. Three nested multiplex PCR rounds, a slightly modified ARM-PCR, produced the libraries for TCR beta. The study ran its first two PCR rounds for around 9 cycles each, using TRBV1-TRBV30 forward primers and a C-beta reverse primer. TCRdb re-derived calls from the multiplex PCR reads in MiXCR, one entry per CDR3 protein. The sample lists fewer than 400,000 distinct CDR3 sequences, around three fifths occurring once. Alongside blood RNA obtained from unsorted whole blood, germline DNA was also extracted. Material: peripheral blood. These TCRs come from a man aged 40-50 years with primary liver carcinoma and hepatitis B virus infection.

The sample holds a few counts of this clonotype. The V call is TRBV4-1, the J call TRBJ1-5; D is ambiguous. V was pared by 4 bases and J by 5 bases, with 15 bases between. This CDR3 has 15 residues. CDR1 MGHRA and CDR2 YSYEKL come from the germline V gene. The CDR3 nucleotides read TGCGCCAGCAGCCCCCTCCCGGGCAGAGATCAGCCCCAGCATTTT. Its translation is CASSPLPGRDQPQHF.

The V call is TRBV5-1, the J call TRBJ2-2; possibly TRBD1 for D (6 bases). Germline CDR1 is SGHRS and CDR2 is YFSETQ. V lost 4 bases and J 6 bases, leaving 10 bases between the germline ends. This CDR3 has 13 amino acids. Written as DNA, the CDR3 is TGCGCCAGCAGCGTAGAGGGGGCCGGGGAGCTGTTTTTT. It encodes CASSVEGAGELFF.

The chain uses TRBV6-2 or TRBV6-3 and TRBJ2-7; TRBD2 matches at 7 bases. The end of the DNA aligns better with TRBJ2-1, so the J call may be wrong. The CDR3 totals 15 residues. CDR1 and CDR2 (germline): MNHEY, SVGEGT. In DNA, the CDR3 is TGTGCCAGCAGTTACTCCCGAGGGCGGGACTACGAGCAGTTCTTC. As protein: CASSYSRGRDYEQFF.

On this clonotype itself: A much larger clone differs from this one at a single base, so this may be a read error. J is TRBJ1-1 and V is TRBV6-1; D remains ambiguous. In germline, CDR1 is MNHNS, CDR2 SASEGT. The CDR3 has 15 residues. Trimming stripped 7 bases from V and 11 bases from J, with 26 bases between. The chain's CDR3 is CASTSVSEGRILAFF. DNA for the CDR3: TGTGCCAGCACCTCGGTATCGGAGGGCAGGATCTTGGCTTTCTTT.

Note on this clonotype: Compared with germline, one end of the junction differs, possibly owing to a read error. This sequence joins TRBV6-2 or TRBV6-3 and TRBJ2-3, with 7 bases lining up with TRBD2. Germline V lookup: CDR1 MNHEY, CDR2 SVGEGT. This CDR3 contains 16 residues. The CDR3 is CASSYSLAGVADTQYF. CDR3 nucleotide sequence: TGTGCCAGCAGTTATAGTCTGGCGGGAGTGGCAGATACGCAATATTTT.

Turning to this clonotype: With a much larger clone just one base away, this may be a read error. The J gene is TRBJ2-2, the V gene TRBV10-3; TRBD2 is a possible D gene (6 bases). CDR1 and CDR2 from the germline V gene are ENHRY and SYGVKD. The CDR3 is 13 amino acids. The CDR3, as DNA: TGTGCCATCACTACGGACGGGGCCGGGGGGCTGTTTTTT. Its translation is CAITTDGAGGLFF.